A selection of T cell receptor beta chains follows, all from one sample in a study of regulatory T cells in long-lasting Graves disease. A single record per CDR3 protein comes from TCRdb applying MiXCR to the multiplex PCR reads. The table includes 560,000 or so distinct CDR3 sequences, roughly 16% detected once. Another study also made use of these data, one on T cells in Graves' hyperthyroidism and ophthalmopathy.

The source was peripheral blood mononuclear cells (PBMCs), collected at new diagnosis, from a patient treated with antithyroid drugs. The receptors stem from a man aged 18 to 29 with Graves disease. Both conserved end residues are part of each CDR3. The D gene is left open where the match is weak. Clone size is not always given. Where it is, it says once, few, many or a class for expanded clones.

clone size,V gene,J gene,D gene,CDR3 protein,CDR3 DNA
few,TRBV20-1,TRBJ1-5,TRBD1,CSAKKLGTDSNQPQHF,TGCAGTGCTAAAAAATTGGGGACAGATAGCAATCAGCCCCAGCATTTT
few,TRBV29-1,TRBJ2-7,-,CSVGDEAQTYEQYF,TGCAGCGTTGGGGACGAAGCGCAAACCTACGAGCAGTACTTC
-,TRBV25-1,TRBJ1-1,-,CASSAWTVNTEAFF,TGTGCCAGCAGTGCTTGGACAGTGAACACTGAAGCTTTCTTT
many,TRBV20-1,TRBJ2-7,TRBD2,CSARGYSGRAFEQYF,TGCAGTGCTAGAGGTTATAGCGGGAGGGCTTTCGAGCAGTACTTC
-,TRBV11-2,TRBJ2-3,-,CASSFSGFGTDTQYF,TGTGCCAGCAGCTTTAGCGGCTTCGGCACAGATACGCAGTATTTT
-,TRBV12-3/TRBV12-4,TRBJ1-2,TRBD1,CASIFSGQGAFGYTF,TGTGCCAGCATCTTCTCGGGACAGGGGGCTTTTGGCTACACCTTC
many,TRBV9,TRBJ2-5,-,CASSGGGDQETQYF,TGTGCCAGCAGCGGAGGAGGGGATCAAGAGACCCAGTACTTC
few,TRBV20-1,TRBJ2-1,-,CSAPSRESNNEQFF,TGCAGTGCCCCCTCCAGGGAGTCTAACAATGAGCAGTTCTTC
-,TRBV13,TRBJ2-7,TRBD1,CASSWGQGRSEQYF,TGTGCCAGCAGCTGGGGACAGGGAAGATCCGAGCAGTACTTC
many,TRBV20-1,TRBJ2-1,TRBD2,CSARVTHRLAGVSEQFF,TGCAGTGCTAGAGTTACCCATAGACTAGCGGGAGTGAGTGAGCAGTTCTTC
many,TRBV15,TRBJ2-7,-,CATSRGTSYEQYF,TGTGCCACCAGCAGAGGGACATCCTACGAGCAGTACTTC
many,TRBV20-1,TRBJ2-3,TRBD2,CSARARGRAFDTQYF,TGCAGTGCTAGAGCTCGCGGGAGGGCCTTTGATACGCAGTATTTT
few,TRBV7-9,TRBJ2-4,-,CASSLGYMEEYF,TGTGCCAGCAGCTTGGGATACATGGAGGAGTACTTC
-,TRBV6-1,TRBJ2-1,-,CASSGRGPEDEQFF,TGTGCCAGCAGTGGCCGGGGCCCGGAGGACGAGCAGTTCTTC
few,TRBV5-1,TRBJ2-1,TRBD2,CATSGRDPYNEQFF,TGCGCCACCAGCGGGAGGGATCCCTACAATGAGCAGTTCTTC
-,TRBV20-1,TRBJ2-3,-,CSAPTTGFTDTQYF,TGCAGTGCGCCGACGACGGGCTTTACAGATACGCAGTATTTT
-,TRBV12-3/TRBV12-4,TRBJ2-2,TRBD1,CASRGQANTGELFF,TGTGCCAGCAGAGGACAGGCGAACACCGGGGAGCTGTTTTTT
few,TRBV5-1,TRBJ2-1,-,CASSYDFLANSYNEQFF,TGCGCCAGCAGCTATGATTTCCTAGCGAACTCCTACAATGAGCAGTTCTTC
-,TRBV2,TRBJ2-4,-,CASSEPGALGKNIQYF,TGTGCCAGCAGTGAACCTGGGGCGCTGGGCAAAAACATTCAGTACTTC
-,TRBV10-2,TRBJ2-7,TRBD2,CASRISSGSPYEQYF,TGCGCCAGCAGAATCAGTAGCGGGAGTCCCTACGAGCAGTACTTC
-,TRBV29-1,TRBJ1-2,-,CSVTASSNYGYTF,TGCAGCGTTACAGCGAGTTCTAACTATGGCTACACCTTC
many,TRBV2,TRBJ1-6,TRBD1,CASQDRGDSPLHF,TGTGCCAGCCAAGACAGGGGAGATTCACCCCTCCACTTT
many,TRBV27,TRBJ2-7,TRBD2,CASSSRGVPSYEQYF,TGTGCCAGCAGTTCTCGGGGGGTACCTTCCTACGAGCAGTACTTC
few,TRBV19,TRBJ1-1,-,CASSIAQGFTEAFF,TGTGCCAGTAGTATAGCACAGGGATTCACTGAAGCTTTCTTT
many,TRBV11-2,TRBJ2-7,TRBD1,CASTNRQGANEQYF,TGTGCCAGCACTAACCGACAGGGCGCCAACGAGCAGTACTTC
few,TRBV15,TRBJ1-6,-,CATRDLSSYNSPLHF,TGTGCCACCAGGGATTTAAGCTCCTATAATTCACCCCTCCACTTT
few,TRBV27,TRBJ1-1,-,CASSFSPSRRAFF,TGTGCCAGCAGTTTTTCCCCCTCCCGGCGGGCTTTCTTT
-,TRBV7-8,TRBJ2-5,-,CASSLGEWGSAETQYF,TGTGCCAGCAGCTTAGGGGAGTGGGGGAGTGCAGAGACCCAGTACTTC
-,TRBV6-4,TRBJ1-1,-,CASSYGGGMGTEAFF,TGTGCCAGCAGTTACGGGGGAGGGATGGGCACTGAAGCTTTCTTT
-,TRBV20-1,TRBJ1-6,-,CSVRAGVGNSPLHF,TGCAGTGTCCGGGCAGGGGTTGGGAATTCACCCCTCCACTTT
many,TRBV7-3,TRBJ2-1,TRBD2,CASSAQGLAGDNEQFF,TGTGCCAGCAGCGCGCAGGGACTAGCGGGTGACAATGAGCAGTTCTTC